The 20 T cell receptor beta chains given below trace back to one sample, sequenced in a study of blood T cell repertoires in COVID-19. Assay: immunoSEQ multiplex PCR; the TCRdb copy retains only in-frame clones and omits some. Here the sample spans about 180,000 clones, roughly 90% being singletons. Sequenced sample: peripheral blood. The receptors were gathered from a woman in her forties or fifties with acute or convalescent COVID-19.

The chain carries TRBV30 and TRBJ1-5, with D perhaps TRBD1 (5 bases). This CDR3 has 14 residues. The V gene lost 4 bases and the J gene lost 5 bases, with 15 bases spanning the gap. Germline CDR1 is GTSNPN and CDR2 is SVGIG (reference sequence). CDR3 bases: TGTGCCTGGACGTCGGGGGGGGATCATCAGCCCCAGCATTTT. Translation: CAWTSGGDHQPQHF. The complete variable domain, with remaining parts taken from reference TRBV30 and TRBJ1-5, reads SQTIHQWPATLVQPVGSPLSLECTVEGTSNPNLYWYRQAAGRGLQLLFYSVGIGQISSEVPQNLSASRPQDRQFILSSKKLLLSDSGFYLCAWTSGGDHQPQHFGDGTRLSIL.

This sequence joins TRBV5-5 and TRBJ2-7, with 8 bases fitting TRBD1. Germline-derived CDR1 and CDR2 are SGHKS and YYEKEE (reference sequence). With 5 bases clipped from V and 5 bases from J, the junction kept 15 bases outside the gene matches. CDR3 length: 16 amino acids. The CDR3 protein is CASSRGAGTGVNEQYF. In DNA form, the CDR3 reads TGTGCCAGCAGTCGGGGCGCCGGGACAGGCGTAAACGAGCAGTACTTC.

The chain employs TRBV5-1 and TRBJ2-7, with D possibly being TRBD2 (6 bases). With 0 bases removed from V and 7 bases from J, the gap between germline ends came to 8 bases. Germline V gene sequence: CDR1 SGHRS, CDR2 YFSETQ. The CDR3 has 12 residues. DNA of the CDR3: TGCGCCAGCAGCTTGGGGAGGGGAGAGCAGTACTTC. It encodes CASSLGRGEQYF.

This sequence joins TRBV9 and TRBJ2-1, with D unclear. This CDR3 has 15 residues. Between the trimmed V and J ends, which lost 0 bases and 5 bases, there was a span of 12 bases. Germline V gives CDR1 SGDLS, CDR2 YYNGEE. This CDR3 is CASSVGVSLDNEQFF. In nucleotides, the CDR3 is TGTGCCAGCAGCGTAGGGGTTAGCTTAGACAATGAGCAGTTCTTC.

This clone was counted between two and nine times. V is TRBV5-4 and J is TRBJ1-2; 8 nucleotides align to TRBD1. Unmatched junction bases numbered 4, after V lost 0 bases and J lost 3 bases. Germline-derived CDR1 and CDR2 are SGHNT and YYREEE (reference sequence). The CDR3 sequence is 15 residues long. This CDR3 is CASSLDGQGYYGYTF. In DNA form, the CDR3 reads TGTGCCAGCAGCTTGGACGGACAGGGTTACTATGGCTACACCTTC.

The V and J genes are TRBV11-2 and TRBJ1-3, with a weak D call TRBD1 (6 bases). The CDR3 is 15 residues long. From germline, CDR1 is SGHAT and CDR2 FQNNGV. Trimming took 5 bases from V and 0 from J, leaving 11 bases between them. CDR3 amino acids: CASSPTGLSGNTIYF. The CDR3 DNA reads TGTGCCAGCAGCCCAACAGGGCTCTCTGGAAACACCATATATTTT.

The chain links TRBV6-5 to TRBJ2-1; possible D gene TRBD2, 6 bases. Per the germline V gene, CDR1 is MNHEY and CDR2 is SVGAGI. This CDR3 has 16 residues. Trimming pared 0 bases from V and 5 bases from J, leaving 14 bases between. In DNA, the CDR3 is TGTGCCAGCAGTTACTCGGGACTGACCTTGAACAATGAGCAGTTCTTC. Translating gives CASSYSGLTLNNEQFF.

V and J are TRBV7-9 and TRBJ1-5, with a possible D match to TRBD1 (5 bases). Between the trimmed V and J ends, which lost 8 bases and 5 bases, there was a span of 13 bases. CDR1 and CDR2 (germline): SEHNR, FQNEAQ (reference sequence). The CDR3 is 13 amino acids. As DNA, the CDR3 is TGTGCCAGCGGTGGACTAGGGGATCAGCCCCAGCATTTT. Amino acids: CASGGLGDQPQHF.

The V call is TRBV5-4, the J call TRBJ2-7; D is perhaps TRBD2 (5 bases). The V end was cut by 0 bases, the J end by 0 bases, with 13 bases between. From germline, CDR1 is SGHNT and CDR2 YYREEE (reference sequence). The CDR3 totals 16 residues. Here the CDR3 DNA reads TGTGCCAGCAGCTTGGCCCGCGGACGGGGCTCCTACGAGCAGTACTTC. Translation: CASSLARGRGSYEQYF.

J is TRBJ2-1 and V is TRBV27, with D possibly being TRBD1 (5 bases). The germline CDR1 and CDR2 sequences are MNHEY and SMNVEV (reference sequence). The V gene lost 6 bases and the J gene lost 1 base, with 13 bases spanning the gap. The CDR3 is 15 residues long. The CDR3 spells CASSWGGVSYNEQFF. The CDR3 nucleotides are TGTGCCAGCAGCTGGGGCGGAGTTTCCTACAATGAGCAGTTCTTC.

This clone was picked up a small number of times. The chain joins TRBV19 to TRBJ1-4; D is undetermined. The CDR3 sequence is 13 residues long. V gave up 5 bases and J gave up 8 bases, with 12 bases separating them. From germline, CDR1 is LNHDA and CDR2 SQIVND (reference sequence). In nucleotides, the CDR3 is TGTGCCAGTAGTTTAGGGCACGCAGAAAAACTGTTTTTT. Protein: CASSLGHAEKLFF.

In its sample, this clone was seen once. CDR3 in amino acids: CASSSQGWSYGYTF. Here the CDR3 DNA reads TGTGCCAGTAGCTCACAGGGATGGAGCTATGGCTACACCTTC. This chain uses TRBV19 with TRBJ1-2; D is perhaps TRBD1 (6 bases). V gave up 6 bases and J gave up 4 bases, with 15 bases separating them. CDR1 and CDR2 from the germline V gene are LNHDA and SQIVND (reference sequence). The CDR3 has 14 amino acids.

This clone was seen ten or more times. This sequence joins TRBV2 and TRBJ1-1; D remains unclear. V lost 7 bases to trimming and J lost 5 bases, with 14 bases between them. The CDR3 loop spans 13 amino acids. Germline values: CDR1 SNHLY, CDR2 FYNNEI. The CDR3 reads CASTQEGRTEAFF. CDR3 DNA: TGTGCCAGCACACAAGAGGGAAGAACTGAAGCTTTCTTT.

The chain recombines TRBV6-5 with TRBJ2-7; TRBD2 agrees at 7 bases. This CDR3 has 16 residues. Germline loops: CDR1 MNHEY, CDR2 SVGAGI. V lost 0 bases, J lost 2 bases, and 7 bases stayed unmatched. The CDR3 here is CASSYSAAGDPYEQYF. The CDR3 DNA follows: TGTGCCAGCAGTTACTCAGCGGCGGGAGATCCCTACGAGCAGTACTTC.

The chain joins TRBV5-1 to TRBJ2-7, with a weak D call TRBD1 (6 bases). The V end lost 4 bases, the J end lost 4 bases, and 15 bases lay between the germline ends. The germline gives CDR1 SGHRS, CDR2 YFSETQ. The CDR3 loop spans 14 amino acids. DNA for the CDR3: TGCGCCAGCAGCCCCGAGGACAGTCGTTACGAGCAGTACTTC. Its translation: CASSPEDSRYEQYF. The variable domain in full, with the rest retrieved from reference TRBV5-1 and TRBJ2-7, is KAGVTQTPRYLIKTRGQQVTLSCSPISGHRSVSWYQQTPGQGLQFLFEYFSETQRNKGNFPGRFSGRQFSNSRSEMNVSTLELGDSALYLCASSPEDSRYEQYFGPGTRLTVT.

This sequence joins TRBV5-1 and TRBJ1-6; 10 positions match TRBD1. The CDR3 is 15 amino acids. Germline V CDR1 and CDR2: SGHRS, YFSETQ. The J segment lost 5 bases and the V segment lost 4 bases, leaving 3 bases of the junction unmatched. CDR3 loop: CASSLGQGDNSPLHF. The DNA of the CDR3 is TGCGCCAGCAGCCTCGGACAGGGGGATAATTCACCCCTCCACTTT.

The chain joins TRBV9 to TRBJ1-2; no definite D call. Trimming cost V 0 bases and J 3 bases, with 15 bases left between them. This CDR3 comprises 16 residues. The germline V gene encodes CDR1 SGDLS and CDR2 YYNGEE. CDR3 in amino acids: CASSVGESGDYYGYTF. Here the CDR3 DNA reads TGTGCCAGCAGCGTAGGGGAGTCGGGCGATTACTATGGCTACACCTTC.

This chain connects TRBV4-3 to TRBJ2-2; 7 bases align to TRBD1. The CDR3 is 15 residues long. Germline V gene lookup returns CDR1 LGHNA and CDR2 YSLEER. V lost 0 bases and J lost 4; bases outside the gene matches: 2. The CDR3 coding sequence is TGCGCCAGCAGCCAAGAGGGACAGTTCACCGGGGAGCTGTTTTTT. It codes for CASSQEGQFTGELFF.

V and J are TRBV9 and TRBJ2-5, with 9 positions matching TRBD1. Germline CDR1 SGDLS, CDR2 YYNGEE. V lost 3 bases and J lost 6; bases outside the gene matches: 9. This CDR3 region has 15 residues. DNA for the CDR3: TGTGCCAGCAGCGCCCCGGGACAGGGTTTCAAGACCCAGTACTTC. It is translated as CASSAPGQGFKTQYF.

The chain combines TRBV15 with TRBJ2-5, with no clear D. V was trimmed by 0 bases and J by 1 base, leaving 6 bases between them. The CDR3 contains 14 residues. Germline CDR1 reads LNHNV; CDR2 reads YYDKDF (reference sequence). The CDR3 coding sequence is TGTGCCACCAGCAGAGACAGGATCCAAGAGACCCAGTACTTC. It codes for CATSRDRIQETQYF.